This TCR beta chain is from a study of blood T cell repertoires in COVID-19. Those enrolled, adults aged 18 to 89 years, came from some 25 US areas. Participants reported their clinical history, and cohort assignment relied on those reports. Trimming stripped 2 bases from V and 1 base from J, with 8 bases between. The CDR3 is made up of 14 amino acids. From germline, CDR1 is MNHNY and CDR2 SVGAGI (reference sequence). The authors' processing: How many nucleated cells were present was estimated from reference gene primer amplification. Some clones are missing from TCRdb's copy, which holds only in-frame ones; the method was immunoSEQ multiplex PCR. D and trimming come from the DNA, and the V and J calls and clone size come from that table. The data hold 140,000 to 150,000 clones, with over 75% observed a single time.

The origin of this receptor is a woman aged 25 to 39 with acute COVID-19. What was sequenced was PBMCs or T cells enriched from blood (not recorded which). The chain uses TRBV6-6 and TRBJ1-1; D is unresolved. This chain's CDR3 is CASSYMVANTEAFF. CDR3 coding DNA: TGTGCCAGCAGTTACATGGTGGCGAACACTGAAGCTTTCTTT.